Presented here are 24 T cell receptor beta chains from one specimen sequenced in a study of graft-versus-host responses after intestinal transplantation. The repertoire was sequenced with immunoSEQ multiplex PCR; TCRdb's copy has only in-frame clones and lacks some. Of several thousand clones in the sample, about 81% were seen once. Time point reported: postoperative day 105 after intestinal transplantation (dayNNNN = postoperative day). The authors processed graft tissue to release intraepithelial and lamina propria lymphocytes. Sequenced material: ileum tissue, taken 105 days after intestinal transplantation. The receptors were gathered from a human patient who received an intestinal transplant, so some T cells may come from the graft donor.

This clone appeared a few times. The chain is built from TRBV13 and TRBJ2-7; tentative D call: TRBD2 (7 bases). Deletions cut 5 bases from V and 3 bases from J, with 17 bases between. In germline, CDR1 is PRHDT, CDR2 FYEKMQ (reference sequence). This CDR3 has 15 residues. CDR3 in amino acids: CASSPGAGRDYEQYF. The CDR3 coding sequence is TGTGCCAGCAGCCCAGGGGCGGGGAGGGACTACGAGCAGTACTTC.

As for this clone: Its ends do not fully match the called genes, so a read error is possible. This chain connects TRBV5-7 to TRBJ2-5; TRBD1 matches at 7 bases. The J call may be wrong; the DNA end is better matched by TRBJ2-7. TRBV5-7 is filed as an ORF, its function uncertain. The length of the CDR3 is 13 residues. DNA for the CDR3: TGTGCCGGCAGCTTGGACAGGTGGTACGAGCAGTACTTC. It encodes CAGSLDRWYEQYF.

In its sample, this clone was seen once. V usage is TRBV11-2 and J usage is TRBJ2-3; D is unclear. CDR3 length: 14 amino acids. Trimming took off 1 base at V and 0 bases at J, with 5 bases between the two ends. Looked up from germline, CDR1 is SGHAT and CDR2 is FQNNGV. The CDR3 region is CASSLVHSTDTQYF. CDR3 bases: TGTGCCAGCAGCTTAGTCCACAGCACAGATACGCAGTATTTT.

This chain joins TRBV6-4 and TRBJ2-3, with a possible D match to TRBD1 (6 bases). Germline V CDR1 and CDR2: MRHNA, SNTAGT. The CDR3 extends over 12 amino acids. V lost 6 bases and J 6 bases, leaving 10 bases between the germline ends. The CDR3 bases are TGTGCCAGCAGAGGGGGTCTGGATACGCAGTATTTT. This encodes CASRGGLDTQYF.

CDR3 sequence: CAWSANAANYGYTF. DNA of the CDR3: TGTGCCTGGAGTGCTAATGCTGCTAACTATGGCTACACCTTC. The chain joins TRBV30 to TRBJ1-2; no clear D. This CDR3 region has 14 residues. Germline V lookup: CDR1 GTSNPN, CDR2 SVGIG (reference sequence). Trimming cost V 1 base and J 0 bases, with 9 bases left between them. Full variable domain (remainder filled in from reference TRBV30 and TRBJ1-2): SQTIHQWPATLVQPVGSPLSLECTVEGTSNPNLYWYRQAAGRGLQLLFYSVGIGQISSEVPQNLSASRPQDRQFILSSKKLLLSDSGFYLCAWSANAANYGYTFGSGTRLTVV.

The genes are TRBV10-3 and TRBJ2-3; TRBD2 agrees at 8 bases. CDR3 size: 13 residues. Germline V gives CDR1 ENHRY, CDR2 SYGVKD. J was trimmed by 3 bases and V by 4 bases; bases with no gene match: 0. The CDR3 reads CAISASGTDTQYF. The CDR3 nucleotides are TGTGCCATCAGTGCTAGCGGGACAGATACGCAGTATTTT.

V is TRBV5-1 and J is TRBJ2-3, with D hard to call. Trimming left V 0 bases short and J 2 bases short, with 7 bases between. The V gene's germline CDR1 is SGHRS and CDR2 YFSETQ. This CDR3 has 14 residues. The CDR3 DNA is TGCGCCAGCAGCTTGGTAACTATCACAGATACGCAGTATTTT. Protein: CASSLVTITDTQYF.

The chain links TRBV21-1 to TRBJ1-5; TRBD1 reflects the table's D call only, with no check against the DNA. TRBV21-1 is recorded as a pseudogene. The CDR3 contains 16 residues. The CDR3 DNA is TGTGCCAGCAGCACGCAGGGGGATTCAGGGAATCAGCCCCAGCATTTT. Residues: CASSTQGDSGNQPQHF.

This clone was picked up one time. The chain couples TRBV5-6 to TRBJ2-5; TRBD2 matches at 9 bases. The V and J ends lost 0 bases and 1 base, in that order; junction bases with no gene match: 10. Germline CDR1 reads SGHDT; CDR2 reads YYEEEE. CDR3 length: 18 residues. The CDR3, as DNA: TGTGCCAGCAGCTTGGGACTAGCGGCCTTTAGGGGCCAAGAGACCCAGTACTTC. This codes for CASSLGLAAFRGQETQYF. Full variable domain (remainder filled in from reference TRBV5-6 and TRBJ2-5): DAGVTQSPTHLIKTRGQQVTLRCSPKSGHDTVSWYQQALGQGPQFIFQYYEEEERQRGNFPDRFSGHQFPNYSSELNVNALLLGDSALYLCASSLGLAAFRGQETQYFGPGTRLLVL.

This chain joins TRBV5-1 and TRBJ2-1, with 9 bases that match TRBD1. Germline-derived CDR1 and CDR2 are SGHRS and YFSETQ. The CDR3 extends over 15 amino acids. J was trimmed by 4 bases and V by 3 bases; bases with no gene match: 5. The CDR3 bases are TGCGCCAGCAGCTCCACAGGGGGCCAATACAATGAGCAGTTCTTC. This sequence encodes CASSSTGGQYNEQFF.

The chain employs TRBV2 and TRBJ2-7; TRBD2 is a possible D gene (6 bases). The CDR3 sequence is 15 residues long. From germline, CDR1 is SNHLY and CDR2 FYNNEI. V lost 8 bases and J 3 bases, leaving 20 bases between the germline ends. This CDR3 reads CASCGGDHGLYEQYF. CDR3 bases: TGTGCCAGCTGTGGAGGGGACCATGGTCTCTACGAGCAGTACTTC.

The CDR3 DNA follows: TGTGCCTGGAGTCGGTCCAGCAATCAGCCCCAGCATTTT. This sequence encodes CAWSRSSNQPQHF. V gene TRBV30 combines with J gene TRBJ1-5; D is ambiguous. CDR3 size: 13 residues. The germline V gene encodes CDR1 GTSNPN and CDR2 SVGIG (reference sequence). Trimming removed 2 bases from V and 1 base from J, with 6 bases in between.

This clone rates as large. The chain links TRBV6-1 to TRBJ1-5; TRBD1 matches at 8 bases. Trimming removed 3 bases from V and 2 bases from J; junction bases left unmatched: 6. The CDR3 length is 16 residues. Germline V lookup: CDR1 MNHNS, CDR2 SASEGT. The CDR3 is CASSDTDREGNQPQHF. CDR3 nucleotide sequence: TGTGCCAGCAGTGACACGGACAGGGAGGGCAATCAGCCCCAGCATTTT.

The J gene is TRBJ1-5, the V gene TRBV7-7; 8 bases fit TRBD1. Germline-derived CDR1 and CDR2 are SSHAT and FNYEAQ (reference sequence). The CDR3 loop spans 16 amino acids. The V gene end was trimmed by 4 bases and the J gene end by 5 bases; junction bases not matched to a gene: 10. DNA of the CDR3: TGTGCCAGCAGCTACTCCGGACAGGGACCATATCAGCCCCAGCATTTT. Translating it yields CASSYSGQGPYQPQHF. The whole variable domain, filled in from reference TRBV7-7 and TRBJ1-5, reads GAGVSQSPRYKVTKRGQDVTLRCDPISSHATLYWYQQALGQGPEFLTYFNYEAQPDKSGLPSDRFSAERPEGSISTLTIQRTEQRDSAMYRCASSYSGQGPYQPQHFGDGTRLSIL.

Here the CDR3 reads CASSPRRPGFHYEQYF. The CDR3 bases are TGTGCCAGCAGCCCCAGGAGACCAGGGTTCCACTACGAGCAGTACTTC. The chain employs TRBV7-9 and TRBJ2-7; tentatively, D is TRBD1 (5 bases). The CDR3 is 16 residues long. Deletions cut 5 bases from V and 3 bases from J, with 20 bases between. Per the germline V gene, CDR1 is SEHNR and CDR2 is FQNEAQ (reference sequence). Combining the CDR3 with reference TRBV7-9 and TRBJ2-7 gives the whole variable domain DTGVSQNPRHKITKRGQNVTFRCDPISEHNRLYWYRQTLGQGPEFLTYFQNEAQLEKSRLLSDRFSAERPKGSFSTLEIQRTEQGDSAMYLCASSPRRPGFHYEQYFGPGTRLTVT.

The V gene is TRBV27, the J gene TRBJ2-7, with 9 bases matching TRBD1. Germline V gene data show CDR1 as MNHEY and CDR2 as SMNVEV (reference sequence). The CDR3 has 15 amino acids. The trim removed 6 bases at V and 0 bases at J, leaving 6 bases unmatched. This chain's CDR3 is CASRGGTGISYEQYF. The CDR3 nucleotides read TGTGCCAGCAGGGGCGGGACAGGGATCTCCTACGAGCAGTACTTC.

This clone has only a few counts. The CDR3 sequence: CASRTNYGYTF. Here the CDR3 DNA reads TGTGCCAGCAGGACCAACTATGGCTACACCTTC. J is TRBJ1-2 and V is TRBV27; D is ambiguous. Germline V gene data show CDR1 as MNHEY and CDR2 as SMNVEV (reference sequence). The CDR3 runs 11 residues. Between the trimmed V and J ends, which lost 6 bases and 2 bases, there was a span of 4 bases.

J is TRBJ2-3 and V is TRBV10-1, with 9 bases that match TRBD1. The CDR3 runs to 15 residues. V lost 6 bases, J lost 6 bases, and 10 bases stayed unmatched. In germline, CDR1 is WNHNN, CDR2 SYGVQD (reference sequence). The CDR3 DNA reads TGCGCCAGCAGCGCCGGGACAGGGACATGGGATACGCAGTATTTT. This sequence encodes CASSAGTGTWDTQYF.

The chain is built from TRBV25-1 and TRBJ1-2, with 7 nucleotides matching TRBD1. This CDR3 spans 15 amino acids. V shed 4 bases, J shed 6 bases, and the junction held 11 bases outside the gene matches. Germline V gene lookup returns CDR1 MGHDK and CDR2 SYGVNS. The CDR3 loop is CASSAPQGEFHGYTF. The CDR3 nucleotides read TGTGCCAGCAGTGCCCCCCAGGGGGAGTTTCATGGCTACACCTTC.

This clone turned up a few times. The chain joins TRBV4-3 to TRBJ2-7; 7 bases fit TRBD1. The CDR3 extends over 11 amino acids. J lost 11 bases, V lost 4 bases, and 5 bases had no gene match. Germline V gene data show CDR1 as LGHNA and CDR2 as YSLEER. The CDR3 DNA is TGCGCCAGCAGCCGCGACAGGGAGAAGTACTTC. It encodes CASSRDREKYF.

The CDR3 DNA reads TGTGCCAGCAGTGAAACCGGGACAGGGGGAGCGGGGGAGCTGTTTTTT. It codes for CASSETGTGGAGELFF. This chain joins TRBV2 and TRBJ2-2, with 11 bases lining up with TRBD1. Per germline, CDR1 SNHLY and CDR2 FYNNEI. The CDR3 is made up of 16 amino acids. V shed 2 bases and J 8 bases; nucleotides not matched to a gene: 7.

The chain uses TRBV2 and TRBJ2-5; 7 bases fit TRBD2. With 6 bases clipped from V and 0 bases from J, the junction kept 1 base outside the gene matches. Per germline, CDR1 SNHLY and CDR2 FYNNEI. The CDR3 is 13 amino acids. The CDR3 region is CASRSGNQETQYF. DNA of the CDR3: TGTGCCAGCAGAAGCGGGAACCAAGAGACCCAGTACTTC.

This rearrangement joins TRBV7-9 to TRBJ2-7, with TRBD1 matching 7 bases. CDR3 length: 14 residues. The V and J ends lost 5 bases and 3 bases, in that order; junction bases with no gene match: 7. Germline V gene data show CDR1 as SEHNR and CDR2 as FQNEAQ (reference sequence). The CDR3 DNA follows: TGTGCCAGCAGCGAACCGGGACAGATCTACGAGCAGTACTTC. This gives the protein CASSEPGQIYEQYF.

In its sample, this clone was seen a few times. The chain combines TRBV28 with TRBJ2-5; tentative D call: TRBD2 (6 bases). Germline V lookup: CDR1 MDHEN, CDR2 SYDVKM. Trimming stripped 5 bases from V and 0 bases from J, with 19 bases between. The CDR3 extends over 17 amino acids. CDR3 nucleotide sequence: TGTGCCAGCAGTCGAACCCGGGGAGGTGGGGACCAAGAGACCCAGTACTTC. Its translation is CASSRTRGGGDQETQYF.